This T cell receptor beta chain emerged from a study of tumor-infiltrating lymphocytes in primary liver carcinoma. TCR beta cDNA was prepared out of roughly 450 ng total RNA by means of a constant-region primer. The TCR beta library was amplified through three nested multiplex PCR rounds in a modified ARM-PCR procedure. TRBV1-TRBV30 forward primers paired with a C-beta reverse primer were used in the first two PCR rounds, which ran approximately 10 cycles each. In TCRdb, the multiplex PCR reads were re-called with MiXCR into one record per CDR3 protein. This table has roughly 100,000 distinct CDR3 sequences, roughly 80% appearing once. RNA and DNA were co-extracted from around 18-30 mg of unsorted bulk tissue. The CDR3 length is 16 residues. V dropped 6 bases and J dropped 0 bases, with 17 bases sitting between them. Germline lookup yields CDR1 ENHRY and CDR2 SYGVKD.

This chain joins TRBV10-3 and TRBJ1-1; D is undetermined. Sequencing was done on a sample of liver tumor tissue from sampling region 3. Regarding subset: tumor region T3, left-lateral pole. This clonotype was obtained from a man aged 35-49 years with primary liver carcinoma and hepatitis B virus infection. CDR3: CAIRGRSHRLNTEAFF. The DNA of the CDR3 is TGTGCCATCAGGGGGAGGTCACATCGGTTGAACACTGAAGCTTTCTTT.